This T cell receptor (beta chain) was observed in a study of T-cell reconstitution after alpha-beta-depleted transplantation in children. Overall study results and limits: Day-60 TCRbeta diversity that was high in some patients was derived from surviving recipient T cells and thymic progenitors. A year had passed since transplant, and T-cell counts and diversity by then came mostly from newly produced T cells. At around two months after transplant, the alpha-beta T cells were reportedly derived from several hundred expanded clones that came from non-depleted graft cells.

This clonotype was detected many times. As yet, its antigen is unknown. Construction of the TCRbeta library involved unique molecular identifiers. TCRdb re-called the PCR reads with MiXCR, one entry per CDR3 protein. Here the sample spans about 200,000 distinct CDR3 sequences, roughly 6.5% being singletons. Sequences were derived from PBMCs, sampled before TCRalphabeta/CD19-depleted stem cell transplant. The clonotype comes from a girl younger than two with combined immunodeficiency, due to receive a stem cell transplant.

The CDR3 DNA follows: TGTGCCAGCAGCTCCACACAGGGTCCCCTTTATGAGCAGTTCTTC. Protein sequence: CASSSTQGPLYEQFF. V and J are TRBV7-3 and TRBJ2-1; TRBD1 might be the D (6 bases). V was pared by 4 bases and J by 8 bases, with 18 bases between. The CDR3 sequence is 15 residues long. The germline gives CDR1 SGHTA, CDR2 FQGTGA.